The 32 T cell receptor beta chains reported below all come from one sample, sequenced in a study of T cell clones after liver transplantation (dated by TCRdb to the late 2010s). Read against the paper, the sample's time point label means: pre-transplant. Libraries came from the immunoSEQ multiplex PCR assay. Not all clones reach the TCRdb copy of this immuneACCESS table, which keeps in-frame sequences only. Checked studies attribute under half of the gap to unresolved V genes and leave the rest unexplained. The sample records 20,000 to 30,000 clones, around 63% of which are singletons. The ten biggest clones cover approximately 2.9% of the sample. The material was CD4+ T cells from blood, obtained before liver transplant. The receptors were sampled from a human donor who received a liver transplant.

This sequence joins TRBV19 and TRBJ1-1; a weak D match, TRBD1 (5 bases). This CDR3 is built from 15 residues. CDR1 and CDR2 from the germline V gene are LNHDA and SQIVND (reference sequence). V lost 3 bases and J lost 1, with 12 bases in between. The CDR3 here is CASSITGVSNTEAFF. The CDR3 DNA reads TGTGCCAGTAGTATCACGGGGGTATCGAACACTGAAGCTTTCTTT.

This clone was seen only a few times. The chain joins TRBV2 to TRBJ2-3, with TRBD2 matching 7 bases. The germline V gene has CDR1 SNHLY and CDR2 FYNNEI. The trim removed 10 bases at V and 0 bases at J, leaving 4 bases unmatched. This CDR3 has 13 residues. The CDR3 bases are TGTGCCACTGCGGGAGCGAGCACAGATACGCAGTATTTT. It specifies CATAGASTDTQYF.

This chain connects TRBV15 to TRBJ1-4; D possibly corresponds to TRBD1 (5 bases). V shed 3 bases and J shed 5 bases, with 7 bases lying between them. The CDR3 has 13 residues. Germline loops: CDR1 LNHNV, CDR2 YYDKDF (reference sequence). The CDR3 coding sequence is TGTGCCACCAGCAGGGGGGAGAATGAAAAACTGTTTTTT. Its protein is CATSRGENEKLFF.

The CDR3 DNA sequence: TGTGCCTGGTCCCTATGGGGACAGGGCCTCAATGAGCAGTTCTTC. Translation: CAWSLWGQGLNEQFF. The chain is built from TRBV30 and TRBJ2-1; 9 nucleotides line up with TRBD1. V trimming: 5 bases; J trimming: 6 bases; junction bases outside the gene matches: 11. This CDR3 is 15 amino acids long. The germline CDR1 and CDR2 sequences are GTSNPN and SVGIG (reference sequence).

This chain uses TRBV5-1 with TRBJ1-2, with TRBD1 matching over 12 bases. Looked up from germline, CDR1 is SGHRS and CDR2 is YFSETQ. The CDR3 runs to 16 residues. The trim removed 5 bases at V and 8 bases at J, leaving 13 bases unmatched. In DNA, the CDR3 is TGCGCCAGCAGATCCGGGACAGGGGGCGCTATGGAAGGCTACACCTTC. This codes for CASRSGTGGAMEGYTF.

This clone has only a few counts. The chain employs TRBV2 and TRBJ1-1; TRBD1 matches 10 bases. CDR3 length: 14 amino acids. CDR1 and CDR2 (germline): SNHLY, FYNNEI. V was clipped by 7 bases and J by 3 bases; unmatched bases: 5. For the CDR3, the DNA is TGTGCCAGCATTAGAGGACAGGGGGACACTGAAGCTTTCTTT. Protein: CASIRGQGDTEAFF.

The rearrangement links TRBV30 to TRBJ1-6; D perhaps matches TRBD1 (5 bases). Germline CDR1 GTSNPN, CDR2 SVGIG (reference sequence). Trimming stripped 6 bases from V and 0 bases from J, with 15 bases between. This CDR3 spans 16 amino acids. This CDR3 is CACSRDSSSYNSPLHF. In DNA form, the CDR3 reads TGTGCCTGTAGCCGGGACTCGAGCTCCTATAATTCACCCCTCCACTTT.

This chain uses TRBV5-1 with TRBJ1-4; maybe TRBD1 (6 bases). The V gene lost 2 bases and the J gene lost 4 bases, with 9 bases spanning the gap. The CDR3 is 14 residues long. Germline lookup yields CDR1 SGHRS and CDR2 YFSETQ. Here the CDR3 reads CASSLLGHNEKLFF. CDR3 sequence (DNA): TGCGCCAGCAGCTTATTGGGACATAATGAAAAACTGTTTTTT.

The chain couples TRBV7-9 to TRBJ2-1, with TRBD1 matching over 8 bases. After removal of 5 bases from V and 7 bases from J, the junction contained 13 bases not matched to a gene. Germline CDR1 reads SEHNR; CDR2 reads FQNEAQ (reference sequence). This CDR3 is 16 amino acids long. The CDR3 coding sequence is TGTGCCAGCAGCCAAGACACAGGGGGTAAGAAAAATGAGCAGTTCTTC. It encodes CASSQDTGGKKNEQFF.

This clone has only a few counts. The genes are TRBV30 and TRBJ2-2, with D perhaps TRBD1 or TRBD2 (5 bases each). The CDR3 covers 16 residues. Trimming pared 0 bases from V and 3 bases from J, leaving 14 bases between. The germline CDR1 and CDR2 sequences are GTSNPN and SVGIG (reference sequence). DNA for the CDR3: TGTGCCTGGAGTGTCAAGGGGACGGGGTACACCGGGGAGCTGTTTTTT. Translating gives CAWSVKGTGYTGELFF.

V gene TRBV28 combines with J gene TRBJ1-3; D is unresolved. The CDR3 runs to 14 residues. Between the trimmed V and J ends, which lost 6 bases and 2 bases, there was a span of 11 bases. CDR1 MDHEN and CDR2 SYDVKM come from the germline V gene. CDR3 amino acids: CASSLDLAGNTIYF. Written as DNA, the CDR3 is TGTGCCAGCAGCCTGGACTTGGCTGGAAACACCATATATTTT.

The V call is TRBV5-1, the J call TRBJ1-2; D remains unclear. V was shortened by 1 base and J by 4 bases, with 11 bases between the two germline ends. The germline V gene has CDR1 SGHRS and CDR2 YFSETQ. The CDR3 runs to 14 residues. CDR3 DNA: TGCGCCAGCAGCTTGATCTCGTATGGCTATGGCTACACCTTC. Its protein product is CASSLISYGYGYTF.

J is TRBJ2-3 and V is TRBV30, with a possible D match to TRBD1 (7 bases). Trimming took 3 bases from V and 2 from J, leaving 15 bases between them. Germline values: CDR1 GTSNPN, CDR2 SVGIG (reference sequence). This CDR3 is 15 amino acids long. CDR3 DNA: TGTGCCTGGAGCCGCGGGACAGCAGACACAGATACGCAGTATTTT. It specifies CAWSRGTADTDTQYF.

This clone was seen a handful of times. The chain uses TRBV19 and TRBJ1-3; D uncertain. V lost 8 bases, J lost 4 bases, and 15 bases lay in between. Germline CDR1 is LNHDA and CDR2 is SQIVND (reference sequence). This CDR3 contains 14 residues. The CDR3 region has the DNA TGTGCCAGTCAATCCGGCACAATAGGAAACACCATATATTTT. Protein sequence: CASQSGTIGNTIYF.

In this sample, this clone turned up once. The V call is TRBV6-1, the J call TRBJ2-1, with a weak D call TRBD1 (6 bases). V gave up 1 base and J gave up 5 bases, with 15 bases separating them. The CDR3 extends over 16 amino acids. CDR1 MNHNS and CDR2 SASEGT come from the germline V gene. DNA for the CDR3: TGTGCCAGCAGTGAAGTTGCACCGTGGGGGCACAATGAGCAGTTCTTC. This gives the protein CASSEVAPWGHNEQFF.

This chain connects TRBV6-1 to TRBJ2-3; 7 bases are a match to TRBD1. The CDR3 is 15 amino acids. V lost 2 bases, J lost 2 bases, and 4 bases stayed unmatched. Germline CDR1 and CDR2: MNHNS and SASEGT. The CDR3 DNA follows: TGTGCCAGCAGTGAAAGGGACAGATTCACAGATACGCAGTATTTT. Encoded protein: CASSERDRFTDTQYF.

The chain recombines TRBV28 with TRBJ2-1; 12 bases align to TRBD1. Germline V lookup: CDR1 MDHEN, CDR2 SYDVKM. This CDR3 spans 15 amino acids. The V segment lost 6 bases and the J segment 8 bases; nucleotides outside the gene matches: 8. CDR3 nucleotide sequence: TGTGCCAGCAGACCGGGACAGGGGGCTTTCGATGAGCAGTTCTTC. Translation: CASRPGQGAFDEQFF.

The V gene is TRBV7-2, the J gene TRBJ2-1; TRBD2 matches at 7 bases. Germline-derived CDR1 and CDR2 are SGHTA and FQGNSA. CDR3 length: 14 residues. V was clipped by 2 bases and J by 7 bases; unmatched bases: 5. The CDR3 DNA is TGTGCCAGCAGCTTATTTAGGGGAGGGAATGAGCAGTTCTTC. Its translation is CASSLFRGGNEQFF.

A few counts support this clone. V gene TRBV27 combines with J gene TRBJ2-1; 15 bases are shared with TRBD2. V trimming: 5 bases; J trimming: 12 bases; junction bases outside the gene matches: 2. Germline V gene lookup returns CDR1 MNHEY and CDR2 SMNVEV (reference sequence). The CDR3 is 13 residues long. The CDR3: CASSGTSGRMQFF. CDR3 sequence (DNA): TGTGCCAGCAGTGGGACTAGCGGGAGGATGCAGTTCTTC.

The CDR3 protein is CAISAGQGGAEAFF. The DNA of the CDR3 is TGTGCCATCAGTGCGGGACAGGGGGGGGCTGAAGCTTTCTTT. V usage is TRBV10-3 and J usage is TRBJ1-1; 11 nucleotides match TRBD1. CDR1 and CDR2 from the germline V gene are ENHRY and SYGVKD. CDR3 size: 14 residues. Germline trimming cut 4 bases from V and 6 bases from J; bases unmatched to any gene: 4.

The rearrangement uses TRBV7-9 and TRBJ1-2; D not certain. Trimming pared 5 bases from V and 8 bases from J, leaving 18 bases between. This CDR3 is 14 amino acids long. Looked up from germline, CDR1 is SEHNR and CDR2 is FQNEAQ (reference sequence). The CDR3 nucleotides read TGTGCCAGCAGCCTAAGTCAGCCAGACAACGGCTACACCTTC. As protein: CASSLSQPDNGYTF.

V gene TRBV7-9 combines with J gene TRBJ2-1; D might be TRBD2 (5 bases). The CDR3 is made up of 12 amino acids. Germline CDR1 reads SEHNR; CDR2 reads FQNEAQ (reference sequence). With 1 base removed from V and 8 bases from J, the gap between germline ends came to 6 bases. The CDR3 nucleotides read TGTGCCAGCAGCTTAGGACTATATGAGCAGTTCTTC. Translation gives CASSLGLYEQFF. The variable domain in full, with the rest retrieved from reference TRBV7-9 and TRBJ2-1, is DTGVSQNPRHKITKRGQNVTFRCDPISEHNRLYWYRQTLGQGPEFLTYFQNEAQLEKSRLLSDRFSAERPKGSFSTLEIQRTEQGDSAMYLCASSLGLYEQFFGPGTRLTVL.

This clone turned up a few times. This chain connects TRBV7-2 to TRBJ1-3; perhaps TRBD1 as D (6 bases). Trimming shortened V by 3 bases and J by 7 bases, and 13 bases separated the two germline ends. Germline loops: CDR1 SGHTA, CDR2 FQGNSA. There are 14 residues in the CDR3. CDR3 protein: CASSFLDSGNTIYF. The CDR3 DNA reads TGTGCCAGCAGCTTCCTGGACAGCGGGAACACCATATATTTT.

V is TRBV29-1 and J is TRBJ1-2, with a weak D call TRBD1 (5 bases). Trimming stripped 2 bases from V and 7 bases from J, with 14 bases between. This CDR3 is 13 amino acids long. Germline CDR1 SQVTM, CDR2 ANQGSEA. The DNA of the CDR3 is TGCAGCGTTGAAAGGGGACGTTCTAGTGGCTACACCTTC. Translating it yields CSVERGRSSGYTF. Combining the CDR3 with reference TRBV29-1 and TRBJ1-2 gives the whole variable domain SAVISQKPSRDICQRGTSLTIQCQVDSQVTMMFWYRQQPGQSLTLIATANQGSEATYESGFVIDKFPISRPNLTFSTLTVSNMSPEDSSIYLCSVERGRSSGYTFGSGTRLTVV.

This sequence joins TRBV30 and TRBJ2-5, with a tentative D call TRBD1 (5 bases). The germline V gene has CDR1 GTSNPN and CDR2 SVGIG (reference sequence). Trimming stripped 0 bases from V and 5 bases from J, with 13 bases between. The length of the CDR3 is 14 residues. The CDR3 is CAWSVRAGIETQYF. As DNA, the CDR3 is TGTGCCTGGAGTGTACGGGCAGGGATCGAGACCCAGTACTTC.

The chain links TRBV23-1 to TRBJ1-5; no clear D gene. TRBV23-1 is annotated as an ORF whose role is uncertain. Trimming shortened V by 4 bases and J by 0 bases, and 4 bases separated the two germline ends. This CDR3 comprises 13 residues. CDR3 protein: CASSRDSNQPQHF. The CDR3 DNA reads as TGCGCCAGCAGTCGGGATAGCAATCAGCCCCAGCATTTT.

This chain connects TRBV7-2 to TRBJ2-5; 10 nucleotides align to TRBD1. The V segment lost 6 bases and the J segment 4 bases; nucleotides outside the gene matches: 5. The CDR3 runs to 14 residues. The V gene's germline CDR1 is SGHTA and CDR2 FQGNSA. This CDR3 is CASRLRQGAETQYF. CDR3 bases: TGTGCCAGCAGACTAAGACAGGGGGCAGAGACCCAGTACTTC.

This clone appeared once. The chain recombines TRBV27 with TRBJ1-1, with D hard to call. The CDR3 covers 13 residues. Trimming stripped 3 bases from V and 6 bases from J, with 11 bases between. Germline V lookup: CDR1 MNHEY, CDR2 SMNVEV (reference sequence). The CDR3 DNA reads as TGTGCCAGCAGTTTCGGGCCGGACGCTGAAGCTTTCTTT. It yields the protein CASSFGPDAEAFF.

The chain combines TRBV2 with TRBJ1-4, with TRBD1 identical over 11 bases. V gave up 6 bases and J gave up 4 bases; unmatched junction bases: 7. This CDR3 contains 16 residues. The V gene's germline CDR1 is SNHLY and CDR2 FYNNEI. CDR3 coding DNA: TGTGCCAGCAGGGACAGGGGGCGTGTAGGTAATGAAAAACTGTTTTTT. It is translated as CASRDRGRVGNEKLFF. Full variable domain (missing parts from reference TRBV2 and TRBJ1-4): EPEVTQTPSHQVTQMGQEVILRCVPISNHLYFYWYRQILGQKVEFLVSFYNNEISEKSEIFDDQFSVERPDGSNFTLKIRSTKLEDSAMYFCASRDRGRVGNEKLFFGSGTQLSVL.

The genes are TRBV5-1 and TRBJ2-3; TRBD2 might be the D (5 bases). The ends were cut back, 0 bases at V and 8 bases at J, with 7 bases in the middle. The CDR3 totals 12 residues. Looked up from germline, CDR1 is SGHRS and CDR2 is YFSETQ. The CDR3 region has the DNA TGCGCCAGCAGCTTGGATGGGAGTACGCAGTATTTT. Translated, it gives CASSLDGSTQYF.

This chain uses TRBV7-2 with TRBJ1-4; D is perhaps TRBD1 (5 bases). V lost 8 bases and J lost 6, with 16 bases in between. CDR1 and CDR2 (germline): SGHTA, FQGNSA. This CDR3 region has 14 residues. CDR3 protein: CASGVGGSDEKLFF. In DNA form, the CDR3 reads TGTGCCAGCGGCGTCGGGGGGTCTGATGAAAAACTGTTTTTT. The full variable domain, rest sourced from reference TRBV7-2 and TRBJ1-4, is GAGVSQSPSNKVTEKGKDVELRCDPISGHTALYWYRQSLGQGLEFLIYFQGNSAPDKSGLPSDRFSAERTGGSVSTLTIQRTQQEDSAVYLCASGVGGSDEKLFFGSGTQLSVL.

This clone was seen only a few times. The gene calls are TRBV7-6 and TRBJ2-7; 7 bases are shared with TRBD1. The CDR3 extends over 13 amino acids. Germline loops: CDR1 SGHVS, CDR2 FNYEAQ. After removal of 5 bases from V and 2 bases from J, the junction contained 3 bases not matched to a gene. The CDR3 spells CASSPQGAYEQYF. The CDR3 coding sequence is TGTGCCAGCAGCCCTCAGGGGGCCTACGAGCAGTACTTC.